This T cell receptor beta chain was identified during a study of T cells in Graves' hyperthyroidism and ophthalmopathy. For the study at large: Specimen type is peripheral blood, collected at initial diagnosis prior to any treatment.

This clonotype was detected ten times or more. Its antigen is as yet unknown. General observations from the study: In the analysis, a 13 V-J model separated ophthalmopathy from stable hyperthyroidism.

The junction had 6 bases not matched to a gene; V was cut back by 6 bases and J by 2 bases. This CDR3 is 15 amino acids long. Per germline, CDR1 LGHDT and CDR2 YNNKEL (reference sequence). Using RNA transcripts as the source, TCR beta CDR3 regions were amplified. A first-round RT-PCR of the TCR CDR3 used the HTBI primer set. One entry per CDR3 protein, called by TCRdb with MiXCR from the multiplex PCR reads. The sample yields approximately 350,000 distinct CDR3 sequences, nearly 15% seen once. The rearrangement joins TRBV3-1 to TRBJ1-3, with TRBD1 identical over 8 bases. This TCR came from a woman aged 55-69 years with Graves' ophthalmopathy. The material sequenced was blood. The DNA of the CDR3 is TGTGCCAGCAGTCCCCAGGGGGCTACTGGAAACACCATATATTTT. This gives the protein CASSPQGATGNTIYF.